This T cell receptor beta chain is drawn from a study of shared clonotypes between healthy human individuals. V was pared by 4 bases and J by 6 bases, with 8 bases of the junction left unmatched. Germline CDR1 is LGHNA and CDR2 is YSLEER. The CDR3 totals 16 residues. For this clone: Its antigen is undetermined.

Study results and limitations: Generally, naive subsets came out with larger estimated richness than memory subsets.

CD8 cells classed as naive were CD45RO-negative and positively selected for CCR7, excluding terminally differentiated effector memory CD45RA+ cells. Adult Caucasians living in Nashville, Tennessee made up all of the donors. Per sorted-subset replicate PCR, input was approximately 180 ng DNA, representing 30,000 or so T cell genomes. This table comes from immunoSEQ multiplex PCR, and its TCRdb copy is limited to in-frame clones, with some not included. The data contain about 2.2 million clones, roughly 95% of them singletons. This TCR was sampled from a man aged 18 to 29 in good health. Some clones in this sample may be carry-over from other donors' samples. The rearrangement links TRBV4-3 to TRBJ2-1; 11 bases fit TRBD1. Specimen: naive CD8+ T cells from PBMCs. The chain's CDR3 is CASSRHSGQGVNEQFF. In DNA form, the CDR3 reads TGCGCCAGCAGCCGACACTCGGGACAGGGGGTCAATGAGCAGTTCTTC.